These 18 T cell receptor beta chains were all obtained from the same sample, sequenced in a study of T cells in Graves' hyperthyroidism and ophthalmopathy. Amplification yielded TCR beta CDR3 regions, with RNA transcripts as the source. HTBI primers were employed in a first-round RT-PCR of the TCR CDR3. Each CDR3 protein gets one entry after TCRdb re-called the multiplex PCR reads with MiXCR. The sample lists 600,000 to 850,000 distinct CDR3 sequences, around 20% seen once, with around 17% in the top ten. Source material: blood. The receptors here all came from a woman between 45 and 65 years old with Graves' hyperthyroidism that later progressed to Graves' ophthalmopathy.

The V gene is TRBV7-9, the J gene TRBJ1-5; TRBD1 agrees at 9 bases. The junction had 22 bases not matched to a gene; V was cut back by 10 bases and J by 0 bases. CDR1 SEHNR and CDR2 FQNEAQ come from the germline V gene (reference sequence). The CDR3 contains 20 residues. In DNA, the CDR3 is TGTGCCATCCAAAGGGCTGGGGACAGGGCCTTCCCCTATAGCAATCAGCCCCAGCATTTT. Residues: CAIQRAGDRAFPYSNQPQHF.

This clonotype was recorded at least ten times. This chain links TRBV2 with TRBJ2-3; 8 positions agree with TRBD2. Germline trimming cut 0 bases from V and 6 bases from J; bases unmatched to any gene: 8. Germline V gives CDR1 SNHLY, CDR2 FYNNEI. The CDR3 length is 16 residues. The CDR3 loop reads CASSEALGLGSDTQYF. CDR3 in DNA: TGTGCCAGCAGTGAAGCGCTGGGACTAGGGTCGGATACGCAGTATTTT.

This clonotype has only a few counts. The J gene is TRBJ2-5, the V gene TRBV5-1, with D unclear. In germline, CDR1 is SGHRS, CDR2 YFSETQ. This CDR3 has 14 residues. V was pared by 1 base and J by 2 bases, with 9 bases between. CDR3 bases: TGCGCCAGCAGCTTGTGGCTAGAACAAGAGACCCAGTACTTC. Protein: CASSLWLEQETQYF.

This chain joins TRBV19 and TRBJ2-6; no firm D call. CDR1 is LNHDA, CDR2 SQIVND, per germline (reference sequence). V shed 0 bases and J shed 1 base, with 4 bases lying between them. The CDR3 is 15 amino acids. The CDR3 reads CASSIDRSGANVLTF. CDR3 sequence (DNA): TGTGCCAGTAGTATAGATAGATCTGGGGCCAACGTCCTGACTTTC.

There are a few counts of this clonotype. A much larger clone differs by one base, so this may be a read error. V gene TRBV3-1 combines with J gene TRBJ2-1; 9 bases match TRBD2. The CDR3 is 14 amino acids. Germline-derived CDR1 and CDR2 are LGHDT and YNNKEL (reference sequence). The CDR3 loop is CASSTLAGRDEQLF. CDR3 DNA: TGTGCCAGCAGCACTCTAGCGGGGAGGGATGAGCAGCTCTTC.

This clonotype was counted many times. J is TRBJ2-3 and V is TRBV11-2; D is undetermined. The CDR3 runs to 13 residues. The germline V and J ends were trimmed by 0 bases and 7 bases, with 8 bases remaining between them. Germline V gene sequence: CDR1 SGHAT, CDR2 FQNNGV. As DNA, the CDR3 is TGTGCCAGCAGCTTAGAAAGGGCTAATACGCAGTATTTT. Translation gives CASSLERANTQYF.

This clonotype has just a few counts. The V call is TRBV19, the J call TRBJ2-5; D is ambiguous. V was clipped by 4 bases and J by 2 bases, with 11 bases between them. Germline V gives CDR1 LNHDA, CDR2 SQIVND (reference sequence). The CDR3 runs to 14 residues. The CDR3 DNA follows: TGTGCCAGTAGTACACTGAAACTACAAGAGACCCAGTACTTC. Its translation is CASSTLKLQETQYF.

In its sample, this clonotype was seen a few times. This chain uses TRBV14 with TRBJ1-2; 7 bases match TRBD1. The germline V gene encodes CDR1 SGHDN and CDR2 FVKESK. V lost 5 bases and J lost 1; bases outside the gene matches: 19. The CDR3 is made up of 19 amino acids. The CDR3 sequence: CASSYFTGTDSINNYGYTF. The DNA for the CDR3 is TGTGCCAGCAGCTACTTCACCGGGACAGATAGCATAAATAACTATGGCTACACCTTC.

This clonotype was found a few times. The genes are TRBV7-2 and TRBJ1-6; possible D gene TRBD1, 5 bases. The CDR3 runs to 18 residues. Trimming shortened V by 6 bases and J by 6 bases, and 24 bases separated the two germline ends. Germline V gene lookup returns CDR1 SGHTA and CDR2 FQGNSA. As DNA, the CDR3 is TGTGCCAGCAGGACCCAGACGGGACTAGCCGCGGGTAATTCACCCCTCCACTTT. This translates into CASRTQTGLAAGNSPLHF. The entire variable domain, with the rest obtained from reference TRBV7-2 and TRBJ1-6, is as follows: GAGVSQSPSNKVTEKGKDVELRCDPISGHTALYWYRQSLGQGLEFLIYFQGNSAPDKSGLPSDRFSAERTGGSVSTLTIQRTQQEDSAVYLCASRTQTGLAAGNSPLHFGNGTRLTVT.

Ten or more counts support this clonotype. The chain recombines TRBV20-1 with TRBJ2-7; D is undetermined. The ends were cut back, 1 base at V and 5 bases at J, with 24 bases in the middle. This CDR3 contains 17 residues. Germline V gives CDR1 DFQATT, CDR2 SNEGSKA (reference sequence). The CDR3 is CSARAKGRLYAIHEQYF. CDR3 nucleotides: TGCAGTGCTAGAGCCAAAGGTCGACTCTACGCGATCCACGAGCAGTACTTC.

This sequence joins TRBV20-1 and TRBJ2-7, with 9 bases lining up with TRBD1. The CDR3 consists of 14 residues. Germline assignment: CDR1 DFQATT and CDR2 SNEGSKA (reference sequence). V dropped 3 bases and J dropped 1; count of bases not matched to a gene: 4. The CDR3 region is CSASRDRASYEQYF. As DNA, the CDR3 is TGCAGTGCTAGCCGGGACAGGGCGTCCTACGAGCAGTACTTC.

In nucleotides, the CDR3 is TGTGCCAGCAGTGGCGGGTGGCGCAGGGGTTTTCAAGAGACCCAGTACTTC. It specifies CASSGGWRRGFQETQYF. This chain joins TRBV6-1 and TRBJ2-5, with D possibly being TRBD1 (6 bases). CDR1 MNHNS and CDR2 SASEGT come from the germline V gene. This CDR3 is built from 17 residues. Between the trimmed V and J ends, which lost 4 bases and 2 bases, there was a span of 20 bases.

In this sample, this clonotype turned up many times. The chain carries TRBV7-8 and TRBJ2-1, with 7 bases that match TRBD2. The CDR3 has 17 amino acids. The V gene end was trimmed by 1 base and the J gene end by 3 bases; junction bases not matched to a gene: 9. CDR1 and CDR2 from the germline V gene are SGHVS and FQNEAQ. The CDR3 loop is CASSLERRGVGYNEQFF. The CDR3 DNA sequence: TGTGCCAGCAGCTTAGAACGTCGGGGGGTGGGCTACAATGAGCAGTTCTTC.

This clonotype was counted between two and nine times. V gene TRBV6-1 combines with J gene TRBJ1-2, with a possible D match to TRBD1 (6 bases). The CDR3 covers 13 residues. The germline gives CDR1 MNHNS, CDR2 SASEGT. The V end was cut by 3 bases, the J end by 6 bases, with 11 bases between. The CDR3 spells CASSEGAGNGYTF. The CDR3 coding sequence is TGTGCCAGCAGTGAGGGGGCAGGGAATGGCTACACCTTC.

This clonotype was found once. V is TRBV5-1 and J is TRBJ1-3, with D perhaps matching TRBD1 (6 bases). Trimming removed 0 bases at V and 4 bases at J, with 14 bases between. The CDR3 runs 16 residues. From germline, CDR1 is SGHRS and CDR2 YFSETQ. CDR3: CASSLGLQGAGNTIYF. The CDR3 DNA sequence: TGCGCCAGCAGCTTGGGTTTACAGGGAGCCGGAAACACCATATATTTT.

In nucleotides, the CDR3 is TGTGCCAGCAGTTATGACGGAAGCTCCTATAATTCACCCCTCCACTTT. Amino acids: CASSYDGSSYNSPLHF. The chain is built from TRBV6-5 and TRBJ1-6; D unclear. Germline assignment: CDR1 MNHEY and CDR2 SVGAGI. CDR3 length equals 16 residues. The V end lost 3 bases, the J end lost 0 bases, and 9 bases lay between the germline ends.

Only a few counts were recorded for this clonotype. The chain has TRBV7-8 and TRBJ2-2; no reliable D call. V gave up 3 bases and J gave up 6 bases, with 5 bases separating them. CDR1 and CDR2 from the germline V gene are SGHVS and FQNEAQ. The CDR3 extends over 12 amino acids. CDR3 in amino acids: CASSFPAGELFF. For the CDR3, the DNA is TGTGCCAGCAGCTTTCCGGCCGGGGAGCTGTTTTTT. The variable domain in full, with the rest retrieved from reference TRBV7-8 and TRBJ2-2, is GAGVSQSPRYKVAKRGQDVALRCDPISGHVSLFWYQQALGQGPEFLTYFQNEAQLDKSGLPSDRFFAERPEGSVSTLKIQRTQQEDSAVYLCASSFPAGELFFGEGSRLTVL.

The V call is TRBV11-2, the J call TRBJ2-1; 10 bases align to TRBD1. The CDR3 runs 14 residues. CDR1 and CDR2 (germline): SGHAT, FQNNGV. J gave up 8 bases and V 5 bases, and 6 bases lay outside the gene matches. CDR3 loop: CASSPGTGAYEQFF. Written as DNA, the CDR3 is TGTGCCAGCAGCCCCGGGACAGGGGCGTATGAGCAGTTCTTC.